This is a list of T cell receptor beta chains from one sample in a study of shared clonotypes between healthy human individuals. Generated by immunoSEQ multiplex PCR, the TCRdb table keeps only in-frame clones and is missing some. The data hold around 2.1 million clones, with about 94% observed a single time. Sequencing used naive CD4+ T cells sorted from blood. These receptors originate from a man between 18 and 35 years old in good health. Both conserved end residues are part of each CDR3. Each record gives: D gene, J gene, V gene, clone size, CDR3 DNA, CDR3 protein. A D gene is named only where the DNA matches it firmly. Expanded clones are given a class, and other clones once, few, many or no size at all.

- | TRBJ2-5 | TRBV9 | - | TGTGCCAGCAGCGTAGGGGGGACGGAACAAGAGACCCAGTACTTC | CASSVGGTEQETQYF
- | TRBJ2-7 | TRBV28 | - | TGTGCCAGCTGTACGGGTTCACCCTACGAGCAGTACTTC | CASCTGSPYEQYF
TRBD2 | TRBJ2-1 | TRBV19 | - | TGTGCCAGTAGTATAGAAGGCGGGAGGTCCTCCAATGAGCAGTTCTTC | CASSIEGGRSSNEQFF
TRBD2 | TRBJ2-1 | TRBV9 | - | TGTGCCAGCAGCGTAGTAGCGGGGGACAATGAGCAGTTCTTC | CASSVVAGDNEQFF
- | TRBJ2-2 | TRBV7-3 | - | TGTGCCAGCAGCTCGGGACACGCGACCGGGGAGCTGTTTTTT | CASSSGHATGELFF
TRBD1 | TRBJ1-1 | TRBV10-3 | - | TGTGCCATCCGCGAGGGAGGGACAGGGGTCTCTGAAGCTTTCTTT | CAIREGGTGVSEAFF
TRBD2 | TRBJ2-1 | TRBV9 | - | TGTGCCAGCAGCGTAACTAGCGGGATATCCGATGAGCAGTTCTTC | CASSVTSGISDEQFF
- | TRBJ1-2 | TRBV6-5 | once | TGTGCCAGCAGCTCCCCCCTGGGCAGCTCAGGCTACACCTTC | CASSSPLGSSGYTF
TRBD2 | TRBJ2-1 | TRBV5-1 | - | TGCGCCAGCAGCCCTGGAGGGAGCGGGAGTGAGTTCTTC | CASSPGGSGSEFF
TRBD1 | TRBJ2-1 | TRBV28 | - | TGTGCCAGCAGTTTAGATAAGGGAACGGGAATAGGACAGGGGGTATCCTACAATGAGCAGTTCTTC | CASSLDKGTGIGQGVSYNEQFF
TRBD2 | TRBJ2-1 | TRBV5-1 | - | TGCGCCAGCAGCGTCGGGGGGGCCTACAATGAGCAGTTCTTC | CASSVGGAYNEQFF
TRBD1 | TRBJ1-6 | TRBV5-1 | - | TGCGCCAGCAGCTTGGCCGGACAGGACATTAATTCACCCCTCCACTTT | CASSLAGQDINSPLHF
TRBD2 | TRBJ2-5 | TRBV25-1 | - | TGTGCCAGCAGTGACACTCCCGGGGGGCAGTACTTC | CASSDTPGGQYF
- | TRBJ2-3 | TRBV7-2 | - | TGTCCCCCGACCGCTAGCCTTGGCACAGATACGCAGTATTTT | CPPTASLGTDTQYF
- | TRBJ2-7 | TRBV29-1 | - | TGCAGCTTCCATCGGGGTAACGAGCAGTACTTC | CSFHRGNEQYF
TRBD2 | TRBJ2-5 | TRBV9 | - | TGTGCCAGCAGCCGCGGACTAGCCGAAGAGACCCAGTACTTC | CASSRGLAEETQYF
TRBD1 | TRBJ1-4 | TRBV4-1 | - | TGCGCCAGCAGCCAGAGGGGGCTCACTAATGAAAAACTGTTTTTT | CASSQRGLTNEKLFF
- | TRBJ1-1 | TRBV15 | - | TGTGCCACCAGCAGGGCCACTGGGGGGAGGGTCGAAGCTTTCTTT | CATSRATGGRVEAFF
- | TRBJ1-1 | TRBV30 | once | TGTGCCTGGGGTGCGGGGACTGTTGAAGCTTTCTTT | CAWGAGTVEAFF
- | TRBJ1-1 | TRBV7-2 | - | TGTGCCAGCAGCTTAGCGCTTGGGACTGAAGCTTTCTTT | CASSLALGTEAFF
TRBD2 | TRBJ2-7 | TRBV11-2 | - | TGTGCCAGCAGCTTAGGTGGGCCCGGACTAGCGGGAGGTTACGAGCAGTACTTC | CASSLGGPGLAGGYEQYF
TRBD2 | TRBJ2-3 | TRBV5-1 | - | TGCGCCAGCAGCTTGGAGCTAGCGGGATTGGCGGATACGCAGTATTTT | CASSLELAGLADTQYF
- | TRBJ2-5 | TRBV2 | - | TGTGCCAGCAGTGAAGGCTCTAGTGGGGAGACCCAGTACTTC | CASSEGSSGETQYF
TRBD2 | TRBJ2-1 | TRBV27 | - | TGTGCCAGCAGATCCGATCTAGCGGTTTCGAGCTCCTACAATGAGCAGTTCTTC | CASRSDLAVSSSYNEQFF
- | TRBJ1-2 | TRBV25-1 | - | TGTGCCAGCAGGGGGGACCGACAGCTCCACTATGGCTACACCTTC | CASRGDRQLHYGYTF
- | TRBJ2-7 | TRBV2 | - | TGTGCCAGCACCCCCTTTCGCCCAGGGGCGAGTCACGAGCAGTACTTC | CASTPFRPGASHEQYF
- | TRBJ2-1 | TRBV30 | - | TGTGCCTGGAGTGTACTCACGGGGTACAATGAGCAGTTCTTC | CAWSVLTGYNEQFF
- | TRBJ2-2 | TRBV27 | - | TGTGCCAGCAGTTTTTCGGGGGCGAACACCGGGGAGCTGTTTTTT | CASSFSGANTGELFF
- | TRBJ1-6 | TRBV2 | few | TGTGCCAGCAGGGACGAACAGAATTCACCCCTCCACTTT | CASRDEQNSPLHF
TRBD1 | TRBJ1-4 | TRBV14 | - | TGTGCCAGCAGCCAAGATGGGCTCGGCAGGGGGAATGAAAAACTGTTTTTT | CASSQDGLGRGNEKLFF
- | TRBJ1-2 | TRBV9 | - | TGTGCCAGCAGCGGGGGGCATTTGGATTTCCGGGGCTACACCTTC | CASSGGHLDFRGYTF
TRBD1 | TRBJ1-6 | TRBV18 | once | TGTGCCAGCTCACCAGGGACAGGGGATAATTCACCCCTCCACTTT | CASSPGTGDNSPLHF
TRBD2 | TRBJ2-2 | TRBV10-3 | - | TGTGCCATCAGTGAGTCGGGCGGGAGCGGCGGGGAGCTGTTTTTT | CAISESGGSGGELFF
- | TRBJ2-2 | TRBV12-2 | - | TGTGCAAGTCGCTTAAGACTAGCGGGAGGAAACGGGGAGCTGTTTTTT | CASRLRLAGGNGELFF
TRBD1 | TRBJ1-2 | TRBV6-1 | - | TGTGCCAGCACACCGGACAGGGGACATGGCTACACCTTC | CASTPDRGHGYTF
- | TRBJ2-1 | TRBV2 | - | TGTGCCAGCAGTGGGCAAGGGGGGCTGACCTACAATGAGCAGTTCTTC | CASSGQGGLTYNEQFF
TRBD1 | TRBJ1-1 | TRBV28 | - | TGTGCCAGCAGCCAAAGGACAGGGACGAACACTGAAGCTTTCTTT | CASSQRTGTNTEAFF
TRBD1 | TRBJ2-7 | TRBV29-1 | - | TGCAGCGCCGGAGGGGGACAGGGGGGAGACGAGCAGTACTTC | CSAGGGQGGDEQYF
- | TRBJ2-1 | TRBV6-5 | - | TGTGCCAGCAGTTACTCTGGGCAGGGGAGGAATGAGCAGTTCTTC | CASSYSGQGRNEQFF
- | TRBJ2-2 | TRBV7-3 | - | TGTGCCAGCAGCCCCTGGGGACCCCGGGCGGCCACCGGGGAGCTGTTTTTT | CASSPWGPRAATGELFF
- | TRBJ2-7 | TRBV7-2 | - | TGTGCCAGCAGCTCCCATGCCGGGAGAGGGGTCTACGAGCAGTACTTC | CASSSHAGRGVYEQYF
- | TRBJ1-2 | TRBV20-1 | - | TGCAGTGACGATGCCGGCTACACCTTC | CSDDAGYTF
- | TRBJ1-2 | TRBV30 | - | TGTGCCTGGAGTGTAGGAAGGGAAGACTACACCTTC | CAWSVGREDYTF
TRBD2 | TRBJ2-1 | TRBV7-2 | - | TGTGCCAGCAGCTTAGGCGGGAGGGCCGACAATGAGCAGTTCTTC | CASSLGGRADNEQFF
TRBD1 | TRBJ2-5 | TRBV28 | - | TGTGCCAGCAGTACGTCCTCGGGACAGGGAGTGCGGGGTGCATTTTGGGAGACCCAGTACTTC | CASSTSSGQGVRGAFWETQYF
- | TRBJ1-2 | TRBV5-4 | once | TGTGCCAGCAGCTTCTCGACGGAGAACTATGGCTACACCTTC | CASSFSTENYGYTF
- | TRBJ2-1 | TRBV5-1 | once | TGCGCCAGCAGCTTCATAGCGGACTCCTACAATGAGCAGTTCTTC | CASSFIADSYNEQFF
- | TRBJ2-2 | TRBV5-1 | - | TGCGCCAGCAGCTTGTTTGACGGGGGAGTGGCCGGGGAGCTGTTTTTT | CASSLFDGGVAGELFF
- | TRBJ1-6 | TRBV30 | - | TGTGCCTGGCGTCAGGGAATTTCACCCCTCCACTTT | CAWRQGISPLHF